Below are 26 T cell receptor beta chains sequenced from a single sample in a study of blood T cells in healthy people across ages (dated by TCRdb to the mid-2010s). The library came from 5' RACE. The listed sequencing device is Illumina HiSeq 2500. The second PCR ran for about 6 to 12 cycles and used a J-beta primer mix along with a sample-barcoded 5' primer. TCRdb redid the processing of the public reads, applying fastp at Q25 and MiXCR, and retained in-frame beta chains. Duplicate CDR3 protein sequences are folded into a single record with the most common DNA and genes. This sample holds about 930,000 distinct CDR3 sequences; around 29% were observed only once. Jointly, the top ten make up roughly 10% of the sample. The data also belong to a second study, concerning T cells of mothers and their children.

The sequenced sample consisted of blood. The receptors here all came from a woman aged 40 to 49 in good health.

This clonotype has at least ten counts. The CDR3 loop reads CSARAGGSNQPQHF. The CDR3 region has the DNA TGCAGTGCTAGAGCCGGGGGTAGCAATCAGCCCCAGCATTTT. V gene TRBV20-1 combines with J gene TRBJ1-5; a possible D gene is TRBD1 (5 bases). V lost 1 base and J lost 0, with 7 bases in between. CDR1 DFQATT and CDR2 SNEGSKA come from the germline V gene (reference sequence). The CDR3 extends over 14 amino acids.

This rearrangement joins TRBV29-1 to TRBJ2-6; D not resolved. From germline, CDR1 is SQVTM and CDR2 ANQGSEA. V lost 4 bases and J 0 bases, leaving 4 bases between the germline ends. The CDR3 consists of 13 residues. This CDR3 is CSVAISGANVLTF. The CDR3, as DNA: TGCAGCGTTGCCATCTCTGGGGCCAACGTCCTGACTTTC.

The CDR3 DNA is TGTGCCAGCAGTTCGGGGACAGGGGGCTGGTCGAGTGAAAAACTGTTTTTT. As protein: CASSSGTGGWSSEKLFF. The J gene is TRBJ1-4, the V gene TRBV6-6; TRBD1 aligns across 12 bases. Germline assignment: CDR1 MNHNY and CDR2 SVGAGI (reference sequence). Trimming removed 4 bases from V and 7 bases from J; junction bases left unmatched: 10. This CDR3 contains 17 residues.

V and J are TRBV20-1 and TRBJ2-7; D unclear. CDR3 length equals 13 residues. Germline V gene data show CDR1 as DFQATT and CDR2 as SNEGSKA (reference sequence). V shed 4 bases and J shed 1 base, with 11 bases lying between them. This chain's CDR3 is CSANSRRSYEQYF. Written as DNA, the CDR3 is TGCAGTGCTAACTCTCGACGTTCCTACGAGCAGTACTTC.

This clonotype was detected many times. The gene calls are TRBV28 and TRBJ2-7; D not resolved. The germline V gene encodes CDR1 MDHEN and CDR2 SYDVKM. Trimming cost V 6 bases and J 2 bases, with 8 bases left between them. The CDR3 is 12 amino acids. This CDR3 is CASSTTTYEQYF. Written as DNA, the CDR3 is TGTGCCAGCAGCACTACTACCTACGAGCAGTACTTC. Combining the CDR3 with reference TRBV28 and TRBJ2-7 gives the whole variable domain DVKVTQSSRYLVKRTGEKVFLECVQDMDHENMFWYRQDPGLGLRLIYFSYDVKMKEKGDIPEGYSVSREKKERFSLILESASTNQTSMYLCASSTTTYEQYFGPGTRLTVT.

This clonotype was counted between two and nine times. The chain carries TRBV27 and TRBJ1-2, with 9 bases fitting TRBD1. The germline V gene encodes CDR1 MNHEY and CDR2 SMNVEV (reference sequence). This CDR3 has 15 amino acids. The J segment lost 6 bases and the V segment lost 3 bases, leaving 8 bases of the junction unmatched. The DNA of the CDR3 is TGTGCCAGCAGTTTGTCCGGGAGACAGGGGGATGGCTACACCTTC. This sequence encodes CASSLSGRQGDGYTF.

This clonotype was seen repeatedly, ten times or more. This sequence joins TRBV5-6 and TRBJ2-3; TRBD2 matches at 7 bases. Looked up from germline, CDR1 is SGHDT and CDR2 is YYEEEE. The V gene end was trimmed by 0 bases and the J gene end by 4 bases; junction bases not matched to a gene: 2. The CDR3 is 14 amino acids. The CDR3 bases are TGTGCCAGCAGCTTGGTCCGGGGGGCAGATACGCAGTATTTT. This codes for CASSLVRGADTQYF.

The rearrangement joins TRBV5-6 to TRBJ1-1; D is unresolved. Looked up from germline, CDR1 is SGHDT and CDR2 is YYEEEE. The CDR3 runs 13 residues. The V end lost 3 bases, the J end lost 10 bases, and 16 bases lay between the germline ends. The CDR3: CASSSLGLRAAFF. CDR3 sequence (DNA): TGTGCCAGCAGCTCTCTGGGCCTCCGGGCAGCTTTCTTT. Looking up the rest from reference TRBV5-6 and TRBJ1-1 gives the full variable domain: DAGVTQSPTHLIKTRGQQVTLRCSPKSGHDTVSWYQQALGQGPQFIFQYYEEEERQRGNFPDRFSGHQFPNYSSELNVNALLLGDSALYLCASSSLGLRAAFFGQGTRLTVV.

This clonotype turned up a few times. The chain combines TRBV19 with TRBJ1-1; D not resolved. Trimming cost V 3 bases and J 5 bases, with 4 bases left between them. Per the germline V gene, CDR1 is LNHDA and CDR2 is SQIVND (reference sequence). This CDR3 is 11 amino acids long. CDR3: CASSMRTEAFF. The CDR3 bases are TGTGCCAGTAGTATGCGAACTGAAGCTTTCTTT.

A few counts support this clonotype. V and J are TRBV9 and TRBJ2-3; D might be TRBD2 (5 bases). The CDR3 spans 14 residues. V was pared by 0 bases and J by 2 bases, with 7 bases between. CDR1 SGDLS and CDR2 YYNGEE come from the germline V gene. The CDR3 sequence is CASSVDGVTDTQYF. In DNA form, the CDR3 reads TGTGCCAGCAGCGTAGACGGGGTCACAGATACGCAGTATTTT.

This clonotype was observed a handful of times. The chain's CDR3 is CASSSLSGLREKLFF. The CDR3 nucleotides read TGTGCCAGCAGCTCTCTTTCGGGGCTGAGGGAAAAACTGTTTTTT. The chain is built from TRBV7-6 and TRBJ1-4; D possibly corresponds to TRBD1 (5 bases). This CDR3 has 15 residues. Germline V lookup: CDR1 SGHVS, CDR2 FNYEAQ. V was clipped by 4 bases and J by 8 bases, with 17 bases between them.

The chain couples TRBV11-2 to TRBJ2-1; D is ambiguous. CDR1 SGHAT and CDR2 FQNNGV come from the germline V gene. CDR3 length equals 14 residues. V dropped 5 bases and J dropped 7 bases, with 15 bases sitting between them. As DNA, the CDR3 is TGTGCCAGCAGCCCGGCCCGCCCCCAAAATGAGCAGTTCTTC. Translated, it gives CASSPARPQNEQFF.

This clonotype occurred many times. The V call is TRBV5-5, the J call TRBJ2-1; D is possibly TRBD1 (6 bases). The length of the CDR3 is 15 residues. Looked up from germline, CDR1 is SGHKS and CDR2 is YYEKEE (reference sequence). V was clipped by 4 bases and J by 2 bases, with 13 bases between them. The CDR3 DNA sequence: TGTGCCAGCAGCCTGAGACAGGCAACCTACAATGAGCAGTTCTTC. Protein sequence: CASSLRQATYNEQFF.

About this clonotype: The junction differs from germline at one of its ends, possibly a read error. This rearrangement joins TRBV4-3 to TRBJ2-7; TRBD2 aligns across 12 bases. In germline, CDR1 is LGHNA, CDR2 YSLEER. This CDR3 comprises 14 residues. This chain's CDR3 is CASGRTSGTYEQHF. Written as DNA, the CDR3 is TGCGCCAGCGGGCGGACTAGCGGGACCTACGAGCAGCACTTC.

The sample holds many counts of this clonotype. This chain connects TRBV9 to TRBJ2-5; D ambiguous. CDR3 length: 15 amino acids. V was clipped by 3 bases and J by 0 bases, with 12 bases between them. Germline V gene data show CDR1 as SGDLS and CDR2 as YYNGEE. CDR3 DNA: TGTGCCAGCAGCGCCCCGGGCAGCAACCAAGAGACCCAGTACTTC. Translating gives CASSAPGSNQETQYF.

This clonotype was counted a few times. The chain is built from TRBV6-2 or TRBV6-3 and TRBJ2-7, with D unclear. Trimming cost V 7 bases and J 3 bases, with 10 bases left between them. This CDR3 spans 12 amino acids. The V gene's germline CDR1 is MNHEY and CDR2 SVGEGT. CDR3 in DNA: TGTGCCAGCAAGAAGAGCGTCTACGAGCAGTACTTC. Its protein product is CASKKSVYEQYF.

At least ten counts were recorded for this clonotype. V gene TRBV7-9 combines with J gene TRBJ1-2, with TRBD1 matching 8 bases. CDR1 is SEHNR and CDR2 is FQNEAQ in the germline V gene (reference sequence). The J segment lost 4 bases and the V segment lost 0 bases, leaving 4 bases of the junction unmatched. The CDR3 runs to 15 residues. The CDR3 region has the DNA TGTGCCAGCAGCTTAGCTCGGGACAGGATCTATGGCTACACCTTC. It yields the protein CASSLARDRIYGYTF.

This clonotype was observed a handful of times. The chain joins TRBV4-1 to TRBJ1-6, with TRBD1 identical over 8 bases. V shed 3 bases and J 8 bases; nucleotides not matched to a gene: 9. The germline CDR1 and CDR2 sequences are MGHRA and YSYEKL. The CDR3 contains 16 residues. The CDR3 nucleotides read TGCGCCAGCAGCCACGGGGCGACAGGGGTGGATTCACCCCTCCACTTT. It yields the protein CASSHGATGVDSPLHF.

This rearrangement joins TRBV2 to TRBJ2-5; 7 bases match TRBD1. V trimming: 7 bases; J trimming: 0 bases; junction bases outside the gene matches: 8. Germline V CDR1 and CDR2: SNHLY, FYNNEI. The CDR3 has 15 amino acids. CDR3 region: CASMKQGLYQETQYF. CDR3 DNA: TGTGCCAGCATGAAACAGGGGTTATACCAAGAGACCCAGTACTTC.

The J gene is TRBJ1-5, the V gene TRBV28, with a weak D call TRBD1 (5 bases). The CDR3 is made up of 13 amino acids. Germline V lookup: CDR1 MDHEN, CDR2 SYDVKM. Trimming took 11 bases from V and 5 from J, leaving 16 bases between them. CDR3 in amino acids: CAGLTRGYQPQHF. CDR3 DNA sequence: TGTGCCGGCCTGACGCGGGGGTATCAGCCCCAGCATTTT.

V usage is TRBV12-5 and J usage is TRBJ2-2; D not resolved. The germline gives CDR1 LGHNT, CDR2 FRNRAP. The V gene lost 0 bases and the J gene lost 0 bases, with 8 bases spanning the gap. This CDR3 comprises 16 residues. The CDR3 reads CASGLVVGPNTGELFF. CDR3 DNA: TGTGCTAGTGGTTTGGTCGTGGGTCCGAACACCGGGGAGCTGTTTTTT.

The chain joins TRBV7-6 to TRBJ1-4, with a possible D match to TRBD1 (5 bases). With 1 base removed from V and 13 bases from J, the gap between germline ends came to 13 bases. The CDR3 loop spans 13 amino acids. The germline V gene has CDR1 SGHVS and CDR2 FNYEAQ. In nucleotides, the CDR3 is TGTGCCAGCAGCTTAGGTGGGGGGTACGGACTGTTTTTT. Residues: CASSLGGGYGLFF.

V usage is TRBV7-8 and J usage is TRBJ2-7; a possible D gene is TRBD2 (6 bases). Per germline, CDR1 SGHVS and CDR2 FQNEAQ. This CDR3 spans 15 amino acids. Trimming took 0 bases from V and 6 from J, leaving 15 bases between them. The CDR3 region has the DNA TGTGCCAGCAGCTTAGCCCGGGGCTTCGGGGGCGAGCAGTACTTC. It specifies CASSLARGFGGEQYF.

V is TRBV9 and J is TRBJ2-5; D is unclear. The CDR3 extends over 15 amino acids. Germline values: CDR1 SGDLS, CDR2 YYNGEE. Trimming took off 1 base at V and 5 bases at J, with 15 bases between the two ends. The CDR3 DNA reads TGTGCCAGCAGCGTATTAGCTGTTGGTGGGGAGACCCAGTACTTC. It yields the protein CASSVLAVGGETQYF.

The rearrangement uses TRBV4-1 and TRBJ1-4; possible D gene TRBD1, 6 bases. Germline-derived CDR1 and CDR2 are MGHRA and YSYEKL. Trimming took off 4 bases at V and 8 bases at J, with 20 bases between the two ends. The CDR3 contains 16 residues. CDR3 in DNA: TGCGCCAGCAGCCGAGAGAAGGGGGGGCTTGGGGAAAAACTGTTTTTT. It encodes CASSREKGGLGEKLFF.

In its sample, this clonotype was seen a few times. V is TRBV19 and J is TRBJ2-1, with TRBD1 matching 9 bases. From germline, CDR1 is LNHDA and CDR2 SQIVND (reference sequence). The CDR3 has 15 amino acids. The J segment lost 10 bases and the V segment lost 7 bases, leaving 14 bases of the junction unmatched. The CDR3 nucleotides are TGTGCCAGTACCCAGGGGGGGACAGGGTCAAAAGAGCAGTTCTTC. Residues: CASTQGGTGSKEQFF. Variable domain in full (rest from reference TRBV19 and TRBJ2-1): DGGITQSPKYLFRKEGQNVTLSCEQNLNHDAMYWYRQDPGQGLRLIYYSQIVNDFQKGDIAEGYSVSREKKESFPLTVTSAQKNPTAFYLCASTQGGTGSKEQFFGPGTRLTVL.